This TCR beta chain emerged from a study of T cell changes during pregnancy in multiple sclerosis (dated by TCRdb to between 2018 and 2021). About the study as a whole: Changes in the T cell repertoire over the course of pregnancy were examined in this study in women with multiple sclerosis.

For this clone: Its antigen is unknown. The input lacks base qualities; no much larger clone sits a single base away.

Libraries were prepared through the immunoSEQ multiplex PCR assay. TCRdb holds this immuneACCESS table with in-frame rearrangements only. Some clones are missing; in checked studies, unresolved V genes explain under half, and the rest has no known cause. In this sample the table shows 70,000 to 75,000 clones, just under 95% of which occur a single time. The top ten hold 1.5% to 2.5% of the sample. Source: peripheral blood, taken in the second trimester of pregnancy. The clonotype comes from a female donor with multiple sclerosis, enrolled in a pregnancy study.

CDR3 protein: CASSKGGSGRDTQYF. The sequenced DNA: TGTGCCAGCAGCAAAGGGGGTAGCGGGAGAGATACGCAGTATTTT. The chain is made from TRBV21-1 and TRBJ2-3; the table assigns TRBD2, which was not confirmed against the DNA. TRBV21-1 is a recognized pseudogene. The CDR3, cysteine through phenylalanine, is 15 amino acids long. Only the CDR3 part of the read is kept: 45 bases, read in frame from the first base.